This T cell receptor (beta chain) is from a study of blood T cell repertoires in COVID-19. For the study at large: T cells, B-cell-depleted T cells, or PBMCs supplied cDNA or gDNA.

In the authors' workflow: The assay estimated nucleated cells by amplifying reference gene primers. The protocol was immunoSEQ multiplex PCR, while the TCRdb copy is restricted to in-frame clones and leaves out a portion. V and J calls plus clone size are reproduced from that table; the DNA served to infer D and trimming. The sample gives roughly 100,000 clones, 70% to 90% of which show up once; approximately 3.7% is in the top ten. The germline CDR1 and CDR2 sequences are LNHDA and SQIVND (reference sequence). V gave up 3 bases and J gave up 0 bases; unmatched junction bases: 4. This CDR3 contains 16 residues. The sample holds one count of this clone.

The receptor's source is a human donor in a cohort sampled during active COVID-19. The specimen was peripheral blood. The chain links TRBV19 to TRBJ1-4; 7 positions match TRBD1. The CDR3 loop reads CASSIHRGTTNEKLFF. CDR3 in DNA: TGTGCCAGTAGTATCCACAGGGGTACAACTAATGAAAAACTGTTTTTT.